The next 9 T cell receptor beta chains were all read from a single sample in a study of blood T cell repertoires in COVID-19. Generated by immunoSEQ multiplex PCR, the TCRdb table keeps only in-frame clones and is missing some. This sample carries 200,000 to 250,000 clones, 85% of them seen once, and the ten largest clones take over 2%. Input material: peripheral blood. All receptors come from a woman in her seventies with COVID-19, enrolled during active disease.

The chain uses TRBV30 and TRBJ2-1, with TRBD2 identical over 9 bases. Germline V gene sequence: CDR1 GTSNPN, CDR2 SVGIG (reference sequence). The CDR3 is made up of 15 amino acids. With V trimmed by 0 bases and J by 3 bases, 3 bases remained unmatched. This chain's CDR3 is CAWSVGLAYYNEQFF. The CDR3 nucleotides are TGTGCCTGGAGTGTAGGACTAGCGTACTACAATGAGCAGTTCTTC.

This clone has just one count. The rearrangement uses TRBV18 and TRBJ1-4; D is unresolved. V lost 1 base and J 4 bases, leaving 7 bases between the germline ends. CDR1 KGHSH and CDR2 LQKENI come from the germline V gene. CDR3 length: 14 amino acids. CDR3 sequence (DNA): TGTGCCAGCTCACCACGAGGCAATAATGAAAAACTGTTTTTT. Translating gives CASSPRGNNEKLFF.

The V call is TRBV28, the J call TRBJ1-2; TRBD1 aligns across 7 bases. This CDR3 contains 15 residues. Trimming cost V 4 bases and J 0 bases; bases outside gene matches: 5. Germline V gene data show CDR1 as MDHEN and CDR2 as SYDVKM. The CDR3 DNA follows: TGTGCCAGCAGTTCTCCGGGGACAGCTAACTATGGCTACACCTTC. This translates into CASSSPGTANYGYTF.

The chain couples TRBV4-3 to TRBJ1-1, with D uncertain. There are 13 residues in the CDR3. Germline V gene sequence: CDR1 LGHNA, CDR2 YSLEER. Trimming removed 2 bases from V and 2 bases from J, with 6 bases in between. The CDR3 region has the DNA TGCGCCAGCAGCCAACCAGGAAACACTGAAGCTTTCTTT. Protein sequence: CASSQPGNTEAFF.

The rearrangement uses TRBV19 and TRBJ2-7; 10 nucleotides align to TRBD2. Germline CDR1 LNHDA, CDR2 SQIVND (reference sequence). The CDR3 extends over 15 amino acids. Trimming cost V 6 bases and J 2 bases; bases outside gene matches: 7. The CDR3 protein is CASSIGLAETYEQYF. In DNA, the CDR3 is TGTGCCAGTAGCATCGGACTAGCGGAAACCTACGAGCAGTACTTC.

The V gene is TRBV3-1 (or the pseudogene TRBV3-2), the J gene TRBJ1-1, with unresolved D. V shed 1 base and J shed 7 bases, with 10 bases lying between them. Per the germline V gene, CDR1 is LGHDT and CDR2 is YNNKEL (reference sequence). The CDR3 loop spans 13 amino acids. The chain's CDR3 is CASSQGERGEAFF. The DNA for the CDR3 is TGTGCCAGCAGCCAAGGGGAGAGAGGTGAAGCTTTCTTT.

This clone has only one observation. The chain carries TRBV2 and TRBJ2-3, with D unclear. CDR3 length: 15 amino acids. In germline, CDR1 is SNHLY, CDR2 FYNNEI. V was trimmed by 5 bases and J by 0 bases, leaving 12 bases between them. In DNA, the CDR3 is TGTGCCAGCAGTCTTGGCAGTTCGAGCACAGATACGCAGTATTTT. Amino acid sequence: CASSLGSSSTDTQYF.

V usage is TRBV7-9 and J usage is TRBJ1-1, with D unresolved. V was pared by 3 bases and J by 1 base, with 3 bases between. The CDR3 is 12 amino acids. Germline values: CDR1 SEHNR, CDR2 FQNEAQ (reference sequence). Written as DNA, the CDR3 is TGTGCCAGCAGCTTCCAGAACACTGAAGCTTTCTTT. Protein product: CASSFQNTEAFF. Looking up the rest from reference TRBV7-9 and TRBJ1-1 gives the full variable domain: DTGVSQNPRHKITKRGQNVTFRCDPISEHNRLYWYRQTLGQGPEFLTYFQNEAQLEKSRLLSDRFSAERPKGSFSTLEIQRTEQGDSAMYLCASSFQNTEAFFGQGTRLTVV.

This rearrangement joins TRBV7-2 to TRBJ2-7, with D perhaps TRBD1 (6 bases). The V gene's germline CDR1 is SGHTA and CDR2 FQGNSA. V was trimmed by 0 bases and J by 6 bases, leaving 12 bases between them. This CDR3 spans 14 amino acids. CDR3 bases: TGTGCCAGCAGCTTAGCGCCAGGGGTCTCCGAGCAGTACTTC. Translation gives CASSLAPGVSEQYF.